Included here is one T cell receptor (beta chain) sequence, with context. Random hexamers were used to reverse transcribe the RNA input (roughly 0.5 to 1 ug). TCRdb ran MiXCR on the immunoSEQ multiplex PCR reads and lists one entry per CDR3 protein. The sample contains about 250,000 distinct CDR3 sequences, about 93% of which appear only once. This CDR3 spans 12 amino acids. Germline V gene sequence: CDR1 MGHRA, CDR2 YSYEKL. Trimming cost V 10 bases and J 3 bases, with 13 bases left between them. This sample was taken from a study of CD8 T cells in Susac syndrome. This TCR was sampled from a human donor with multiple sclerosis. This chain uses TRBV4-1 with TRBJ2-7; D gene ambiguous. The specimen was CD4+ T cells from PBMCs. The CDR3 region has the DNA TGCGCCACCCAGACCCCCATCTACGAGCAGTACGTC. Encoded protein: CATQTPIYEQYV.